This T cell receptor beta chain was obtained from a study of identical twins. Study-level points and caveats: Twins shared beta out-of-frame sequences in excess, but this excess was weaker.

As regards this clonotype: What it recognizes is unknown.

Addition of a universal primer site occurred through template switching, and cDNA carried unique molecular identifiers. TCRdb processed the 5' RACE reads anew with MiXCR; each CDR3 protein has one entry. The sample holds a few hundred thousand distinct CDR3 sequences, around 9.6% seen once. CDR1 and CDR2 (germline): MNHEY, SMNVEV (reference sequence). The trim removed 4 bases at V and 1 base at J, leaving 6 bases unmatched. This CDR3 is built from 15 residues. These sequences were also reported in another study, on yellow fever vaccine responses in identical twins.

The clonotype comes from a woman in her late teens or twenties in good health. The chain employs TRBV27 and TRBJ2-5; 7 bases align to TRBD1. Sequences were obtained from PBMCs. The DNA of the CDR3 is TGTGCCAGCAGTTCAGGGACAGAGCCCCAAGAGACCCAGTACTTC. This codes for CASSSGTEPQETQYF.